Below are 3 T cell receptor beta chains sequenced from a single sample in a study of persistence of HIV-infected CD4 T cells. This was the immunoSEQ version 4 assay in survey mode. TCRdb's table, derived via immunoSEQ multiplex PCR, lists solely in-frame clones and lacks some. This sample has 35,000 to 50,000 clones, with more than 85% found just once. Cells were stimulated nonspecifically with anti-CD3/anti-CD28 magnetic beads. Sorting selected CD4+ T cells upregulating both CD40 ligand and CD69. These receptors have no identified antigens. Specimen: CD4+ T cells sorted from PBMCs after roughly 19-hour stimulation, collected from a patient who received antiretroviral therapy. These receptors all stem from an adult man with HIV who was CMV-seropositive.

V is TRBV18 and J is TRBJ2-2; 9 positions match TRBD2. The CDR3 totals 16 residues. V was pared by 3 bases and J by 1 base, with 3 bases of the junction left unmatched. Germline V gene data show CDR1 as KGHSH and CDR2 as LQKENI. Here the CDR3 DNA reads TGTGCCAGCTCACCGGCTAGCGGGGTGAACACCGGGGAGCTGTTTTTT. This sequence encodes CASSPASGVNTGELFF. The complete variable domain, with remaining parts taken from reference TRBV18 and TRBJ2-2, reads NAGVMQNPRHLVRRRGQEARLRCSPMKGHSHVYWYRQLPEEGLKFMVYLQKENIIDESGMPKERFSAEFPKEGPSILRIQQVVRGDSAAYFCASSPASGVNTGELFFGEGSRLTVL.

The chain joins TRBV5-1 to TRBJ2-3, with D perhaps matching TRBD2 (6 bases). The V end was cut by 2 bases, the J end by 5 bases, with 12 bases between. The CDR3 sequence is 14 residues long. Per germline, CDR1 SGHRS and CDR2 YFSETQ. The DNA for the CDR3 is TGCGCCAGCAGCTTATTGGGGGGTAGAGATACGCAGTATTTT. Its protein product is CASSLLGGRDTQYF. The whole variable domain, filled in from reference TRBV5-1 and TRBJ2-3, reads KAGVTQTPRYLIKTRGQQVTLSCSPISGHRSVSWYQQTPGQGLQFLFEYFSETQRNKGNFPGRFSGRQFSNSRSEMNVSTLELGDSALYLCASSLLGGRDTQYFGPGTRLTVL.

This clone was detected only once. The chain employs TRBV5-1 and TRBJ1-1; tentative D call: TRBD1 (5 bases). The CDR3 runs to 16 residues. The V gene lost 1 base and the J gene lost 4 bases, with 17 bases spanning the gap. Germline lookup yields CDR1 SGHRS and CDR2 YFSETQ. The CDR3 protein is CASSLNRQGLGTEAFF. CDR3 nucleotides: TGCGCCAGCAGCTTGAACCGGCAGGGTCTCGGCACTGAAGCTTTCTTT.